This TCR beta chain was identified during a study of OX40 agonist ivuxolimab in advanced cancers. Across the study: The diagnoses of dose-escalation patients were hepatocellular carcinoma, melanoma, renal cell or head and neck cancer. Study outcomes and limitations: CD4+ and CD8+ T cells in blood underwent clonal expansion by week 6 at 0.1 to 3.0 mg/kg. No antigen was identified for the clonally expanded peripheral T cells.

Details on this clone: Its antigen is still unknown.

The V end was cut by 7 bases, the J end by 0 bases, with 11 bases between. The CDR3 runs 14 residues. The V gene's germline CDR1 is MNHNY and CDR2 SVGAGI (reference sequence). Sequenced by immunoSEQ multiplex PCR; TCRdb stores in-frame clones only, minus some. Of 85,000 to 120,000 clones in the sample, about nine tenths were seen once. The sequencing used CD4+ or CD8+ T cells sorted from blood, collected in a trial of the OX40 agonist ivuxolimab. The chain joins TRBV6-6 to TRBJ2-3; D gene uncertain. This TCR was sampled from an adult with an advanced solid tumor such as melanoma, head and neck, liver or kidney cancer. As DNA, the CDR3 is TGTGCCAGCATCCCCGTCTCTAGCACAGATACGCAGTATTTT. This translates into CASIPVSSTDTQYF.